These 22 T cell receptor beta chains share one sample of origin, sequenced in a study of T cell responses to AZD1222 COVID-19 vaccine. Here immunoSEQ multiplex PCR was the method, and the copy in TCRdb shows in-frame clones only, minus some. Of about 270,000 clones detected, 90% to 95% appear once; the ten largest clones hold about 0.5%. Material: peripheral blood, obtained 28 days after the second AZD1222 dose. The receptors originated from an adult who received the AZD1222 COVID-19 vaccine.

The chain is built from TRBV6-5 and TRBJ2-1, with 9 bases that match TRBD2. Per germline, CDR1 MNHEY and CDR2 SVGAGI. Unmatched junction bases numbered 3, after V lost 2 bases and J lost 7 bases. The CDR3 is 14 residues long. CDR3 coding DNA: TGTGCCAGCAGTTACAGTGGACTAGCGAATGAGCAGTTCTTC. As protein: CASSYSGLANEQFF.

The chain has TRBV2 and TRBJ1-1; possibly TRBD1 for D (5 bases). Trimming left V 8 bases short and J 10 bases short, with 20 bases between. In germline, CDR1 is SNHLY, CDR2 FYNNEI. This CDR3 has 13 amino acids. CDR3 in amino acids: CASHVYPGSRAFF. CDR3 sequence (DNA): TGTGCCAGCCATGTTTATCCAGGGAGTCGAGCTTTCTTT.

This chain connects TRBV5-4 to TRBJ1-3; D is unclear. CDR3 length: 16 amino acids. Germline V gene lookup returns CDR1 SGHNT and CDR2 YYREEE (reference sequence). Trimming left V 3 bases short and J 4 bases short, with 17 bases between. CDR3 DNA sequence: TGTGCCAGCAGCTCTGGAAGGGAGAGGTCCGGAAACACCATATATTTT. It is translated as CASSSGRERSGNTIYF.

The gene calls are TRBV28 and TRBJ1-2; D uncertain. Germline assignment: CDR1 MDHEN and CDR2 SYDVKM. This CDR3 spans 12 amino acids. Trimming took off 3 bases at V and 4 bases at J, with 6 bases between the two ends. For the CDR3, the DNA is TGTGCCAGCAGTTTTAGGACCTATGGCTACACCTTC. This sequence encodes CASSFRTYGYTF.

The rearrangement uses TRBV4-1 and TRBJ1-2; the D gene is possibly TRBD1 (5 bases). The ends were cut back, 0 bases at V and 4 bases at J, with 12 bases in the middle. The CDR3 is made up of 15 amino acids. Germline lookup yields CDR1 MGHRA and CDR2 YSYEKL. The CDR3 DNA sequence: TGCGCCAGCAGCCAAGAGTGGGACGGCAGCTATGGCTACACCTTC. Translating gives CASSQEWDGSYGYTF.

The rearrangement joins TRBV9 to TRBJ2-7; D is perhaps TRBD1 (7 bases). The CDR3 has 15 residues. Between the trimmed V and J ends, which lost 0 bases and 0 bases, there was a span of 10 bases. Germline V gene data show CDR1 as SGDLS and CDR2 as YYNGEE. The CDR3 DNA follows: TGTGCCAGCAGCGTAGGGAGGGGGCCCTCCTACGAGCAGTACTTC. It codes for CASSVGRGPSYEQYF.

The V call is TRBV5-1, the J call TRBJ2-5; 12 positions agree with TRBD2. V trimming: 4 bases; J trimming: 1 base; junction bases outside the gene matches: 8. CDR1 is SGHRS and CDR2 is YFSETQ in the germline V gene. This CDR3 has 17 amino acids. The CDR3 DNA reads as TGCGCCAGCAGCCCACCCGGACTAGCGGGGTTCCAAGAGACCCAGTACTTC. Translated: CASSPPGLAGFQETQYF.

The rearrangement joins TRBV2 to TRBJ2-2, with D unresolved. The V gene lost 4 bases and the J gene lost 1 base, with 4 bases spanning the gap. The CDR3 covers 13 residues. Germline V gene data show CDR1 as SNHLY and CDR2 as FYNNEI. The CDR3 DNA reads TGTGCCAGCAGTGTAGGGAACACCGGGGAGCTGTTTTTT. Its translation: CASSVGNTGELFF.

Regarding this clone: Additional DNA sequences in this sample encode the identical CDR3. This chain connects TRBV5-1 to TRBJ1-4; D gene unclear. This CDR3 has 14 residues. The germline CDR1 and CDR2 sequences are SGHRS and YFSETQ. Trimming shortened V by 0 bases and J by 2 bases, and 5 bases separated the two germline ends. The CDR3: CASSLGSTNEKLFF. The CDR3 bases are TGCGCCAGCAGCTTGGGCTCCACTAATGAAAAACTGTTTTTT.

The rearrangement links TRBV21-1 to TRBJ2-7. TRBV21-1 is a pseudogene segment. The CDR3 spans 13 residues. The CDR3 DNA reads TGTGCCAGCAGCGCGGGACAACCGGGCGAGCAGTACTTC. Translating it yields CASSAGQPGEQYF.

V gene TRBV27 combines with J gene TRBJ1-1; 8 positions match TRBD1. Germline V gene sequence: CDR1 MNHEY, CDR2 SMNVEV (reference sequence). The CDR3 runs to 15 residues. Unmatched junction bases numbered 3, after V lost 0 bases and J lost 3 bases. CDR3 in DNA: TGTGCCAGCAGTTTATCGCAGGGGGCGGACACTGAAGCTTTCTTT. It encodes CASSLSQGADTEAFF.

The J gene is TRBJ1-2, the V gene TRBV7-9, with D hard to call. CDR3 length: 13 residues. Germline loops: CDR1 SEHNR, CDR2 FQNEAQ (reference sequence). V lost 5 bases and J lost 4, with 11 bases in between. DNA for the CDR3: TGTGCCAGCAGCCTGGAGGGCGCCTATGGCTACACCTTC. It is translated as CASSLEGAYGYTF. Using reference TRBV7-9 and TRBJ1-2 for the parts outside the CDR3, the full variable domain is DTGVSQNPRHKITKRGQNVTFRCDPISEHNRLYWYRQTLGQGPEFLTYFQNEAQLEKSRLLSDRFSAERPKGSFSTLEIQRTEQGDSAMYLCASSLEGAYGYTFGSGTRLTVV.

The CDR3 spells CASSNQPGELFF. The CDR3 coding sequence is TGTGCCAGCAGCAACCAGCCCGGGGAGCTGTTTTTT. J is TRBJ2-2 and V is TRBV7-9; D remains unclear. V lost 5 bases to trimming and J lost 6 bases, with 7 bases between them. There are 12 residues in the CDR3. The germline gives CDR1 SEHNR, CDR2 FQNEAQ (reference sequence).

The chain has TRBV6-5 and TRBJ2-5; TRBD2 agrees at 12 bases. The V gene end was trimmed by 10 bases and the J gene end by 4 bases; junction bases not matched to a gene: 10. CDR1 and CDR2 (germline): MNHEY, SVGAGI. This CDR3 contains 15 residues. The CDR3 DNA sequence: TGTGCCACCTCAGCCACACTAGCGGGAGGAGAGACCCAGTACTTC. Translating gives CATSATLAGGETQYF.

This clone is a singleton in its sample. This CDR3 is CASSLRGGSHEQYF. In DNA, the CDR3 is TGCGCCAGCAGCCTCCGAGGGGGGTCCCACGAGCAGTACTTC. This rearrangement joins TRBV5-1 to TRBJ2-7; possibly TRBD1 or TRBD2 for D (6 bases each). This CDR3 region has 14 residues. Trimming pared 4 bases from V and 5 bases from J, leaving 16 bases between. CDR1 SGHRS and CDR2 YFSETQ come from the germline V gene. Combining the CDR3 with reference TRBV5-1 and TRBJ2-7 gives the whole variable domain KAGVTQTPRYLIKTRGQQVTLSCSPISGHRSVSWYQQTPGQGLQFLFEYFSETQRNKGNFPGRFSGRQFSNSRSEMNVSTLELGDSALYLCASSLRGGSHEQYFGPGTRLTVT.

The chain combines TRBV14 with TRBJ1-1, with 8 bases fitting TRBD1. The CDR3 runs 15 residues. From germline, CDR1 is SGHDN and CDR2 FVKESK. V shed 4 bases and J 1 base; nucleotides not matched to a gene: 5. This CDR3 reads CASSPSGTGNTEAFF. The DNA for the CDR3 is TGTGCCAGCAGCCCGTCCGGGACAGGGAACACTGAAGCTTTCTTT. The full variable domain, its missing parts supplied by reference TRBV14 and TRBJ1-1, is EAGVTQFPSHSVIEKGQTVTLRCDPISGHDNLYWYRRVMGKEIKFLLHFVKESKQDESGMPNNRFLAERTGGTYSTLKVQPAELEDSGVYFCASSPSGTGNTEAFFGQGTRLTVV.

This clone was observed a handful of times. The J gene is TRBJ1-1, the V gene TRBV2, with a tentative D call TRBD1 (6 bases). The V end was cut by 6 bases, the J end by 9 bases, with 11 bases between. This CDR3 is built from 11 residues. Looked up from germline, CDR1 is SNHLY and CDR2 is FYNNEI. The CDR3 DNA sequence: TGTGCCAGCAGCGGGACACCCCAAGCTTTCTTT. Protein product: CASSGTPQAFF.

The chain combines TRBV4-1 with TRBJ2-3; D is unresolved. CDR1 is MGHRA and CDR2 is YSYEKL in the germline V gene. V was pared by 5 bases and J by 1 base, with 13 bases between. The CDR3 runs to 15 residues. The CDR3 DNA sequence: TGCGCCAGCAGCTCCTTCAGAGAGGGCACAGATACGCAGTATTTT. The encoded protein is CASSSFREGTDTQYF.

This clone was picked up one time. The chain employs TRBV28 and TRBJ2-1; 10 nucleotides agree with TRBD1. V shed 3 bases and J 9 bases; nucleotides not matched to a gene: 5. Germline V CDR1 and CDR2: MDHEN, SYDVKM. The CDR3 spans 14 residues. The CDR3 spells CASSFPTGGPEQFF. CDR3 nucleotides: TGTGCCAGCAGTTTCCCGACAGGGGGCCCTGAGCAGTTCTTC.

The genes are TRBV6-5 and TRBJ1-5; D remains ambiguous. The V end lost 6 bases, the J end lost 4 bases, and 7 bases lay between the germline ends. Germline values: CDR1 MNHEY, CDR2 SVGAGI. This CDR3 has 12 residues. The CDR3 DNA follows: TGTGCCAGCAGCCGGAGAAATCAGCCCCAGCATTTT. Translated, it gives CASSRRNQPQHF.

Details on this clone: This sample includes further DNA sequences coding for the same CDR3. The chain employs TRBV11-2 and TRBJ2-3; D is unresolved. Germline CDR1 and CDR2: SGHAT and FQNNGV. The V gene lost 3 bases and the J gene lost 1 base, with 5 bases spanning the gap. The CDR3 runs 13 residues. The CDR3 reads CASSLAGTDTQYF. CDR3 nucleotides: TGTGCCAGCAGCTTGGCAGGCACAGATACGCAGTATTTT. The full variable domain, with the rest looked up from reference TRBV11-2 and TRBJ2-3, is EAGVAQSPRYKIIEKRQSVAFWCNPISGHATLYWYQQILGQGPKLLIQFQNNGVVDDSQLPKDRFSAERLKGVDSTLKIQPAKLEDSAVYLCASSLAGTDTQYFGPGTRLTVL.

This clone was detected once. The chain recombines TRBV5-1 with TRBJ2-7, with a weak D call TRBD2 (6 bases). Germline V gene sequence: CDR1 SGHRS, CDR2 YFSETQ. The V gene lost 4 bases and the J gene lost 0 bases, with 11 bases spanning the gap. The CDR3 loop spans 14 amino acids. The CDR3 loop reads CASSGGTHSYEQYF. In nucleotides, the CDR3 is TGCGCCAGCAGCGGGGGGACTCACTCCTACGAGCAGTACTTC.